This T cell receptor (beta chain) was recovered during a study of blood T cell repertoires in COVID-19 (dated by TCRdb to between 2020 and 2021). For context, the study as a whole: Samples from collaborators originated in the United States, Italy and Spain and spanned both the acute and convalescent phases of COVID-19. The material from the prospective study consisted of cDNA or gDNA derived from T cells, B-cell-depleted T cells, or PBMCs. The dataset comprised deeply sampled blood TCRbeta repertoires from subjects exposed to, actively infected with, or recovered from COVID-19. The repertoires were made available in a free public database intended to serve as a resource for research on the immune response to SARS-CoV-2. The samples were drawn from two sources: the first 160 participants of the ongoing ImmuneRACE study, and fewer than 1,500 subjects contributed by 6 global collaborators. Sample metadata almost always included a de-identified subject ID, COVID-19 status, age in years and sex. HLA class I and class II types, where available, came from metadata supplied by the sample provider rather than from assay-based typing. Study-wide findings and limitations: The amount of clinical and demographic metadata varied by source and participant and was provided uncurated.

A note on this clone: The antigen it binds to is not known. The input lacks base qualities; no much larger clone sits a single base away.

TCRbeta CDR3 regions were amplified from genomic DNA by means of the immunoSEQ Assay, a bias-controlled multiplex PCR. In the original analysis: The number of nucleated cells in each sample was estimated by amplification of reference gene primers within the assay. Sequence reads were collapsed and filtered to measure the absolute abundance of every unique TCRbeta CDR3 rearrangement. For each sample, productive Simpson clonality was calculated as the square root of Simpson's diversity index over productive rearrangements. The clones in this table, taken by TCRdb from immuneACCESS, are in-frame only. Not every clone is retained; where verified, under half of the shortfall comes from an unresolved V gene, and the cause of the rest is unknown. From that table come the V and J calls and clone size; the DNA was used to work out D and trimming. The sample records about 220,000 clones, about 84% of which are singletons. The top ten clonotypes cover 13% of the sample.

Each collaborating institution followed its own protocols to collect whole blood in K2EDTA tubes. For TCRbeta analysis, collaborators shipped samples in one of three forms: frozen whole blood, isolated PBMCs, or DNA extracted from either of those sample types. The clonotype was recovered from a human donor in a cohort sampled during active COVID-19. Sample: peripheral blood.

The nucleotide sequence is TGCAGTGCTAGTCAAAGGACAGGGGGCTTCTATGGCTACACCTTC. It is translated as CSASQRTGGFYGYTF. The rearranged chain carries TRBV20-1 and TRBJ1-2; 11 nucleotides in the junction match TRBD1. The CDR1 and CDR2 encoded by the germline V gene (reference sequence) are DFQATT and SNEGSKA. Its CDR3 holds 15 amino acids, cysteine through phenylalanine. The only DNA kept is the CDR3, 45 bases in frame from the first base. Trimming accounts for 3 bases at V and 4 bases at J, while the number of junction bases matched to no gene is 7.